The 13 T cell receptor beta chains below all came from one sample that was sequenced in a study of cytomegalovirus exposure and HLA in healthy donors. The PCR employed 60 Vbeta primers together with 13 Jbeta primers. Profiled with immunoSEQ multiplex PCR; TCRdb holds only in-frame clones, not every one. The sample lists around 210,000 clones; roughly 78% were seen once. The sample taken for sequencing was PBMCs. All receptors derive from a boy younger than 18 in good health and CMV-seronegative.

The gene calls are TRBV11-3 and TRBJ2-5; possibly TRBD2 for D (5 bases). Germline V gives CDR1 SGHNT, CDR2 YENEEA. CDR3 size: 14 residues. Trimming removed 2 bases from V and 5 bases from J, with 12 bases in between. The CDR3, as DNA: TGTGCCAGCAGCTTATCGACCGGCGGGGAGACCCAGTACTTC. Protein: CASSLSTGGETQYF.

The J gene is TRBJ2-1, the V gene TRBV5-4; 8 bases agree with TRBD2. V was clipped by 5 bases and J by 4 bases; unmatched bases: 8. Germline-derived CDR1 and CDR2 are SGHNT and YYREEE (reference sequence). The CDR3 consists of 15 residues. In DNA, the CDR3 is TGTGCCAGCAGTACAGCGGGAGACTTTTACAATGAGCAGTTCTTC. Residues: CASSTAGDFYNEQFF.

The chain couples TRBV27 to TRBJ2-5, with TRBD2 identical over 10 bases. Germline V gene lookup returns CDR1 MNHEY and CDR2 SMNVEV (reference sequence). The CDR3 covers 18 residues. V trimming: 5 bases; J trimming: 1 base; junction bases outside the gene matches: 13. The CDR3 loop is CASSPHPGLAEVQETQYF. Here the CDR3 DNA reads TGTGCCAGCAGTCCCCACCCTGGACTAGCGGAAGTCCAAGAGACCCAGTACTTC.

This chain uses TRBV13 with TRBJ1-1, with 7 bases fitting TRBD1. The CDR3 extends over 16 amino acids. V shed 5 bases and J 5 bases; nucleotides not matched to a gene: 14. The V gene's germline CDR1 is PRHDT and CDR2 FYEKMQ (reference sequence). CDR3 sequence (DNA): TGTGCCAGCAGCCCCAGCGACGAAAGGGGGCATACTGAAGCTTTCTTT. It specifies CASSPSDERGHTEAFF.

The chain employs TRBV18 and TRBJ2-7; the D gene is possibly TRBD2 (5 bases). Germline CDR1 is KGHSH and CDR2 is LQKENI. With 2 bases removed from V and 4 bases from J, the gap between germline ends came to 9 bases. This CDR3 has 13 residues. The CDR3 loop is CASSPSGSYEQYF. The CDR3 DNA follows: TGTGCCAGCTCACCATCGGGATCTTACGAGCAGTACTTC.

This clone was seen only a few times. The rearrangement uses TRBV4-1 and TRBJ2-7, with D perhaps matching TRBD2 (6 bases). The CDR3 loop spans 16 amino acids. Trimming cost V 4 bases and J 0 bases, with 16 bases left between them. Germline values: CDR1 MGHRA, CDR2 YSYEKL. In nucleotides, the CDR3 is TGCGCCAGCAGCCCCGGACCAGGCGGGAACTCCTACGAGCAGTACTTC. Amino acids: CASSPGPGGNSYEQYF.

V and J are TRBV28 and TRBJ2-3, with no clear D. Germline-derived CDR1 and CDR2 are MDHEN and SYDVKM. The CDR3 sequence is 12 residues long. The V end was cut by 5 bases, the J end by 4 bases, with 7 bases between. The CDR3 DNA follows: TGTGCCAGCAGTCTTAGTGCAGATACGCAGTATTTT. Protein: CASSLSADTQYF.

This clone came up once. The V call is TRBV5-8, the J call TRBJ1-1, with D unresolved. CDR1 is SGHTS, CDR2 YDEGEE, per germline. V was shortened by 0 bases and J by 5 bases, with 11 bases between the two germline ends. The CDR3 extends over 14 amino acids. The CDR3 loop is CASSLGWRGTEAFF. The CDR3 DNA reads as TGTGCCAGCAGCTTGGGATGGAGAGGTACTGAAGCTTTCTTT.

This rearrangement joins TRBV9 to TRBJ1-1; a possible D gene is TRBD1 (6 bases). Germline CDR1 and CDR2: SGDLS and YYNGEE. V was cut by 3 bases and J by 4 bases, with 10 bases left in between. This CDR3 comprises 13 residues. The chain's CDR3 is CASSGTEGTEAFF. The CDR3 bases are TGTGCCAGCAGCGGGACAGAGGGCACTGAAGCTTTCTTT.

CDR3 nucleotide sequence: TGTGCCATCAGTGCGGGAGCCTACAATGAGCAGTTCTTC. This codes for CAISAGAYNEQFF. This chain joins TRBV10-3 and TRBJ2-1, with D possibly TRBD2 on 6 matching bases. V dropped 4 bases and J dropped 2 bases, with 6 bases sitting between them. CDR1 and CDR2 from the germline V gene are ENHRY and SYGVKD. CDR3 length: 13 residues.

The chain carries TRBV7-8 and TRBJ2-7; 10 bases agree with TRBD2. Germline V CDR1 and CDR2: SGHVS, FQNEAQ. J lost 2 bases, V lost 6 bases, and 4 bases had no gene match. The CDR3 is made up of 14 amino acids. For the CDR3, the DNA is TGTGCCAGCAGTCCCAGCGGGAGGGCCTACGAGCAGTACTTC. Amino acid sequence: CASSPSGRAYEQYF.

V usage is TRBV1 and J usage is TRBJ2-2; the table's D call TRBD2 went unverified against the DNA. TRBV1 is reported as a pseudogene. This CDR3 spans 15 amino acids. The CDR3 region is CTSSPKLGWTGELFF. The CDR3, as DNA: TGCACCAGCAGCCCGAAACTAGGGTGGACCGGGGAGCTGTTTTTT.

The chain recombines TRBV2 with TRBJ1-1; D is unresolved. V was shortened by 8 bases and J by 3 bases, with 7 bases between the two germline ends. Germline V lookup: CDR1 SNHLY, CDR2 FYNNEI. CDR3 length equals 11 residues. In nucleotides, the CDR3 is TGTGCCAGCTCTAGAGACACTGAAGCTTTCTTT. The encoded protein is CASSRDTEAFF. Full variable domain (outside the CDR3, taken from reference TRBV2 and TRBJ1-1): EPEVTQTPSHQVTQMGQEVILRCVPISNHLYFYWYRQILGQKVEFLVSFYNNEISEKSEIFDDQFSVERPDGSNFTLKIRSTKLEDSAMYFCASSRDTEAFFGQGTRLTVV.